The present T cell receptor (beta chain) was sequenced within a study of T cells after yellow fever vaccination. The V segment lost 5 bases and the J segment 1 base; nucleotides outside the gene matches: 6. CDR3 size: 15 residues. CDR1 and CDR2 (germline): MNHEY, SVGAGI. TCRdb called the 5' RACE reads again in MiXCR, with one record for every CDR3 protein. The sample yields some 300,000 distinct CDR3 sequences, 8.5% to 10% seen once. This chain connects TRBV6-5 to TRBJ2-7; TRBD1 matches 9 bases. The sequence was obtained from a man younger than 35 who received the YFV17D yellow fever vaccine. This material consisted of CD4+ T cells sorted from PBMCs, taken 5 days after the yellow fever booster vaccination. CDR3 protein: CASSKGGQGSYEQYF. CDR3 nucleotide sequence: TGTGCCAGCAGTAAGGGGGGACAGGGATCCTACGAGCAGTACTTC.